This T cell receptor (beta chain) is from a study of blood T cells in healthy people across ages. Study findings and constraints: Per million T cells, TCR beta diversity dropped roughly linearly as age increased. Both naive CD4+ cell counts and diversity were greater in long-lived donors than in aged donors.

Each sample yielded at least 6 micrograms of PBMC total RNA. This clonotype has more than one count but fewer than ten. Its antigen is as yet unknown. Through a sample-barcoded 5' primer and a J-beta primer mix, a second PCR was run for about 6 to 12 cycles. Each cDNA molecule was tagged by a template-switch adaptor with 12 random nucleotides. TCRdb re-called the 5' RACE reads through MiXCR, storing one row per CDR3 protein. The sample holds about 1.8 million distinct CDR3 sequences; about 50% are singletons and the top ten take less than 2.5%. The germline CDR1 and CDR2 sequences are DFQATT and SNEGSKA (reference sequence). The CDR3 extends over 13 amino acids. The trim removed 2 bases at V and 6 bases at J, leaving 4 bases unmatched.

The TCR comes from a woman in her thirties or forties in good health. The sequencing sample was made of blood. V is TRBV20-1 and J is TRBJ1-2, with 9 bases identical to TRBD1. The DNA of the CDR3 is TGCAGTGCTAGATATGACAGGGGGGATGGCTACACCTTC. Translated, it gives CSARYDRGDGYTF.